These 30 T cell receptor beta chains were all obtained from the same sample, sequenced in a study of cytomegalovirus exposure and HLA in healthy donors. Assay: immunoSEQ multiplex PCR; the TCRdb copy retains only in-frame clones and omits some. Altogether about 240,000 clones are present, about 90% being singletons, with the ten largest covering 1% to 1.5%. The specimen was PBMCs. The receptors here all came from a woman younger than 45 in good health and CMV-seropositive.

This rearrangement joins TRBV7-9 to TRBJ2-5; D may be TRBD2 (6 bases). V was shortened by 1 base and J by 9 bases, with 6 bases between the two germline ends. The V gene's germline CDR1 is SEHNR and CDR2 FQNEAQ (reference sequence). This CDR3 contains 11 residues. In DNA, the CDR3 is TGTGCCAGCAGCTTAGGGGGGGCCCAGTACTTC. It encodes CASSLGGAQYF.

The CDR3 loop is CASGGQAGNQPQHF. The CDR3, as DNA: TGTGCCAGCGGGGGACAGGCAGGCAATCAGCCCCAGCATTTT. The chain links TRBV2 to TRBJ1-5; 8 nucleotides align to TRBD1. The CDR3 is 14 amino acids. Unmatched junction bases numbered 5, after V lost 8 bases and J lost 2 bases. Germline CDR1 is SNHLY and CDR2 is FYNNEI.

The chain is built from TRBV7-2 and TRBJ2-3, with 9 bases lining up with TRBD1. Looked up from germline, CDR1 is SGHTA and CDR2 is FQGNSA. The CDR3 is 15 residues long. The ends lost 2 bases at V and 4 bases at J; junction bases unmatched: 4. CDR3 DNA sequence: TGTGCCAGCAGCTTATGGGACAGGGAGGCAGATACGCAGTATTTT. This encodes CASSLWDREADTQYF. Full variable domain (missing parts from reference TRBV7-2 and TRBJ2-3): GAGVSQSPSNKVTEKGKDVELRCDPISGHTALYWYRQSLGQGLEFLIYFQGNSAPDKSGLPSDRFSAERTGGSVSTLTIQRTQQEDSAVYLCASSLWDREADTQYFGPGTRLTVL.

The rearrangement uses TRBV6-5 and TRBJ1-2, with D hard to call. The CDR3 covers 13 residues. V was shortened by 8 bases and J by 6 bases, with 16 bases between the two germline ends. CDR1 is MNHEY, CDR2 SVGAGI, per germline. The DNA for the CDR3 is TGTGCCAGCTTACGATCGTGGGGAGATGGCTACACCTTC. Its translation is CASLRSWGDGYTF.

The CDR3 sequence is CASSLIVLSEQYF. The DNA of the CDR3 is TGTGCCAGCAGTTTAATCGTCCTCTCCGAGCAGTACTTC. This chain joins TRBV28 and TRBJ2-7; D remains ambiguous. The CDR3 loop spans 13 amino acids. V shed 2 bases and J shed 6 bases, with 11 bases lying between them. Germline V gives CDR1 MDHEN, CDR2 SYDVKM.

This chain joins TRBV12-5 and TRBJ2-4; D might be TRBD1 (6 bases). The V gene lost 0 bases and the J gene lost 14 bases, with 14 bases spanning the gap. The CDR3 runs 13 residues. Germline assignment: CDR1 LGHNT and CDR2 FRNRAP. The CDR3 here is CASGLVGDIPKYF. For the CDR3, the DNA is TGTGCTAGTGGTTTGGTAGGGGACATTCCGAAGTACTTC.

The rearrangement joins TRBV4-1 to TRBJ2-7, with 7 nucleotides matching TRBD1. This CDR3 contains 15 residues. The V gene end was trimmed by 4 bases and the J gene end by 3 bases; junction bases not matched to a gene: 9. Germline assignment: CDR1 MGHRA and CDR2 YSYEKL. This CDR3 is CASSPAQGTYYEQYF. The CDR3 nucleotides read TGCGCCAGCAGCCCCGCACAGGGGACGTACTACGAGCAGTACTTC.

This clone has only one observation. This chain uses TRBV9 with TRBJ1-1; 7 nucleotides agree with TRBD1. The CDR3 is 15 residues long. Germline V gene data show CDR1 as SGDLS and CDR2 as YYNGEE. The V and J ends lost 0 bases and 1 base, in that order; junction bases with no gene match: 3. The CDR3 here is CASSVAAGGNTEAFF. CDR3 nucleotide sequence: TGTGCCAGCAGCGTAGCTGCAGGGGGGAACACTGAAGCTTTCTTT.

The chain links TRBV10-1 to TRBJ2-3; 9 nucleotides line up with TRBD2. The CDR3 consists of 15 residues. The V gene end was trimmed by 3 bases and the J gene end by 6 bases; junction bases not matched to a gene: 7. Germline assignment: CDR1 WNHNN and CDR2 SYGVQD (reference sequence). The CDR3 DNA follows: TGCGCCAGCAGTGATGTGACTAGCGGTGGGGATACGCAGTATTTT. This sequence encodes CASSDVTSGGDTQYF.

The count of this clone is one. The CDR3 sequence is CASSSPERISTDTQYF. The CDR3 DNA reads as TGTGCCAGCAGCTCACCGGAGCGGATAAGCACAGATACGCAGTATTTT. The chain uses TRBV11-2 and TRBJ2-3; the D gene is possibly TRBD2 (5 bases). The CDR3 has 16 residues. The V gene lost 4 bases and the J gene lost 0 bases, with 14 bases spanning the gap. In germline, CDR1 is SGHAT, CDR2 FQNNGV.

The chain combines TRBV7-8 with TRBJ2-2; D ambiguous. There are 14 residues in the CDR3. V lost 1 base, J lost 1 base, and 4 bases lay in between. Germline CDR1 is SGHVS and CDR2 is FQNEAQ. The CDR3: CASSLELNTGELFF. Here the CDR3 DNA reads TGTGCCAGCAGCTTAGAGCTGAACACCGGGGAGCTGTTTTTT.

The genes are TRBV5-1 and TRBJ2-1; TRBD2 agrees at 14 bases. V was pared by 2 bases and J by 6 bases, with 7 bases of the junction left unmatched. The CDR3 covers 17 residues. Germline V gene sequence: CDR1 SGHRS, CDR2 YFSETQ. The CDR3 is CASSFLMTSGRANEQFF. CDR3 coding DNA: TGCGCCAGCAGCTTTCTTATGACTAGCGGGAGGGCCAATGAGCAGTTCTTC.

The chain is built from TRBV19 and TRBJ2-2; D gene uncertain. V dropped 10 bases and J dropped 7 bases, with 13 bases sitting between them. The CDR3 is made up of 12 amino acids. Looked up from germline, CDR1 is LNHDA and CDR2 is SQIVND (reference sequence). The DNA for the CDR3 is TGTGCCACTATGCGAAGAAGCGGGGAGCTGTTTTTT. Its protein product is CATMRRSGELFF.

This sequence joins TRBV7-8 and TRBJ1-4, with 7 bases matching TRBD1. The CDR3 loop spans 15 amino acids. J lost 0 bases, V lost 5 bases, and 3 bases had no gene match. CDR1 is SGHVS, CDR2 FQNEAQ, per germline. The CDR3 sequence is CASSADRSTNEKLFF. The DNA for the CDR3 is TGTGCCAGCAGCGCGGACAGGTCAACTAATGAAAAACTGTTTTTT.

This clone was counted only a few times. V gene TRBV7-9 combines with J gene TRBJ2-7; TRBD2 agrees at 8 bases. Trimming at V came to 3 bases and at J to 1 base, leaving 5 bases not matched to a gene. The CDR3 is 15 amino acids. CDR1 and CDR2 from the germline V gene are SEHNR and FQNEAQ (reference sequence). This CDR3 is CASSFPGRGSYEQYF. Here the CDR3 DNA reads TGTGCCAGCAGCTTTCCCGGGAGGGGGTCCTACGAGCAGTACTTC.

The chain employs TRBV6-5 and TRBJ2-3; D possibly corresponds to TRBD1 (6 bases). Germline lookup yields CDR1 MNHEY and CDR2 SVGAGI. The ends were cut back, 2 bases at V and 5 bases at J, with 11 bases in the middle. The CDR3 has 14 residues. The CDR3 is CASSYGQGIDTQYF. DNA for the CDR3: TGTGCCAGCAGTTACGGGCAGGGGATAGATACGCAGTATTTT.

The chain recombines TRBV27 with TRBJ2-3; TRBD2 agrees at 11 bases. V lost 6 bases, J lost 5 bases, and 7 bases stayed unmatched. The CDR3 runs 15 residues. Germline V gene lookup returns CDR1 MNHEY and CDR2 SMNVEV (reference sequence). The CDR3 nucleotides are TGTGCCAGCAGACCTACTAGCGGGAGAGGAGATACGCAGTATTTT. Residues: CASRPTSGRGDTQYF.

The chain combines TRBV25-1 with TRBJ2-3; TRBD2 might be the D (6 bases). Germline V lookup: CDR1 MGHDK, CDR2 SYGVNS. The CDR3 is 16 amino acids. Trimming left V 2 bases short and J 0 bases short, with 12 bases between. CDR3 sequence reads: CASSEPPGVSTDTQYF. CDR3 DNA: TGTGCCAGCAGTGAACCCCCGGGAGTTAGCACAGATACGCAGTATTTT. Combining the CDR3 with reference TRBV25-1 and TRBJ2-3 gives the whole variable domain EADIYQTPRYLVIGTGKKITLECSQTMGHDKMYWYQQDPGMELHLIHYSYGVNSTEKGDLSSESTVSRIRTEHFPLTLESARPSHTSQYLCASSEPPGVSTDTQYFGPGTRLTVL.

This chain links TRBV11-2 with TRBJ2-3, with 7 bases aligning to TRBD2. V lost 2 bases, J lost 2 bases, and 7 bases stayed unmatched. Looked up from germline, CDR1 is SGHAT and CDR2 is FQNNGV. This CDR3 has 16 residues. The CDR3 loop is CASSLQGGSFTDTQYF. The DNA for the CDR3 is TGTGCCAGCAGCTTACAGGGCGGGAGCTTCACAGATACGCAGTATTTT.

V usage is TRBV7-2 and J usage is TRBJ1-1, with TRBD1 as a possible D gene (5 bases). Per the germline V gene, CDR1 is SGHTA and CDR2 is FQGNSA. The CDR3 contains 14 residues. V gave up 4 bases and J gave up 4 bases, with 13 bases separating them. CDR3 amino acids: CASSSRLGGTEAFF. As DNA, the CDR3 is TGTGCCAGCAGCTCCAGATTGGGGGGCACTGAAGCTTTCTTT.

The chain recombines TRBV30 with TRBJ2-1; D ambiguous. Trimming pared 5 bases from V and 4 bases from J, leaving 9 bases between. Germline CDR1 and CDR2: GTSNPN and SVGIG (reference sequence). The CDR3 runs 12 residues. The CDR3 loop reads CAWSLGYNEQFF. Here the CDR3 DNA reads TGTGCCTGGTCCCTCGGGTACAATGAGCAGTTCTTC. The whole variable domain, filled in from reference TRBV30 and TRBJ2-1, reads SQTIHQWPATLVQPVGSPLSLECTVEGTSNPNLYWYRQAAGRGLQLLFYSVGIGQISSEVPQNLSASRPQDRQFILSSKKLLLSDSGFYLCAWSLGYNEQFFGPGTRLTVL.

The chain joins TRBV14 to TRBJ2-3; D possibly corresponds to TRBD2 (5 bases). The germline V gene has CDR1 SGHDN and CDR2 FVKESK. The CDR3 runs to 16 residues. Between the trimmed V and J ends, which lost 4 bases and 2 bases, there was a span of 16 bases. The CDR3 sequence: CASSPLAGLFTDTQYF. The CDR3 DNA is TGTGCCAGCAGCCCCCTTGCGGGCCTGTTCACAGATACGCAGTATTTT. Full variable domain (rest looked up from reference TRBV14 and TRBJ2-3): EAGVTQFPSHSVIEKGQTVTLRCDPISGHDNLYWYRRVMGKEIKFLLHFVKESKQDESGMPNNRFLAERTGGTYSTLKVQPAELEDSGVYFCASSPLAGLFTDTQYFGPGTRLTVL.

This chain connects TRBV29-1 to TRBJ1-2; 8 nucleotides line up with TRBD1. V shed 1 base, J shed 8 bases, and the junction held 6 bases outside the gene matches. This CDR3 comprises 13 residues. CDR1 is SQVTM, CDR2 ANQGSEA, per germline. As DNA, the CDR3 is TGCAGCGTTGAAGGGCAGGGGGCGGGAGGCTACACCTTC. Translating gives CSVEGQGAGGYTF.

The chain combines TRBV6-1 with TRBJ2-3; 7 bases fit TRBD2. The CDR3 runs 14 residues. J was trimmed by 0 bases and V by 8 bases; bases with no gene match: 5. From germline, CDR1 is MNHNS and CDR2 SASEGT. The CDR3 DNA follows: TGTGCCAGCGAGGCGGGAGCTAGCACAGATACGCAGTATTTT. Amino acids: CASEAGASTDTQYF.

The chain employs TRBV6-1 and TRBJ1-1, with a weak D call TRBD1 (6 bases). The V end was cut by 4 bases, the J end by 1 base, with 19 bases between. The CDR3 is 17 residues long. CDR1 is MNHNS, CDR2 SASEGT, per germline. In nucleotides, the CDR3 is TGTGCCAGCAGTGCTACGTTGGCAGGGGTACCGAACACTGAAGCTTTCTTT. Its translation: CASSATLAGVPNTEAFF.

The V and J genes are TRBV5-1 and TRBJ2-5; a weak D match, TRBD1 (6 bases). The ends were cut back, 3 bases at V and 5 bases at J, with 11 bases in the middle. CDR3 length: 13 residues. The germline CDR1 and CDR2 sequences are SGHRS and YFSETQ. CDR3 in DNA: TGCGCCAGCAGCTGGGACATACGCGAGACCCAGTACTTC. Translating gives CASSWDIRETQYF. The full variable domain, completed using reference TRBV5-1 and TRBJ2-5, is KAGVTQTPRYLIKTRGQQVTLSCSPISGHRSVSWYQQTPGQGLQFLFEYFSETQRNKGNFPGRFSGRQFSNSRSEMNVSTLELGDSALYLCASSWDIRETQYFGPGTRLLVL.

The chain employs TRBV28 and TRBJ2-3; 15 nucleotides align to TRBD2. CDR1 and CDR2 (germline): MDHEN, SYDVKM. The V and J ends lost 3 bases and 5 bases, in that order; junction bases with no gene match: 3. This CDR3 contains 16 residues. The CDR3 DNA reads TGTGCCAGCAGTTTGGGACTAGCGGGAGGAGAAGATACGCAGTATTTT. Its protein is CASSLGLAGGEDTQYF. Complete variable domain (other parts from reference TRBV28 and TRBJ2-3): DVKVTQSSRYLVKRTGEKVFLECVQDMDHENMFWYRQDPGLGLRLIYFSYDVKMKEKGDIPEGYSVSREKKERFSLILESASTNQTSMYLCASSLGLAGGEDTQYFGPGTRLTVL.

This clone was recorded many times. The gene calls are TRBV19 and TRBJ2-3; possible D gene TRBD2, 5 bases. The CDR3 sequence is 14 residues long. The germline V and J ends were trimmed by 3 bases and 2 bases, with 9 bases remaining between them. Looked up from germline, CDR1 is LNHDA and CDR2 is SQIVND (reference sequence). The CDR3 nucleotides are TGTGCCAGTAGTATCGACTACAACACAGATACGCAGTATTTT. This translates into CASSIDYNTDTQYF. Full variable domain (missing parts from reference TRBV19 and TRBJ2-3): DGGITQSPKYLFRKEGQNVTLSCEQNLNHDAMYWYRQDPGQGLRLIYYSQIVNDFQKGDIAEGYSVSREKKESFPLTVTSAQKNPTAFYLCASSIDYNTDTQYFGPGTRLTVL.

This chain links TRBV11-3 with TRBJ1-2, with TRBD1 identical over 7 bases. From germline, CDR1 is SGHNT and CDR2 YENEEA. J lost 8 bases, V lost 3 bases, and 9 bases had no gene match. The CDR3 runs 14 residues. In DNA form, the CDR3 reads TGTGCCAGCAGCTTGGAAACAGGGGCTGGCGGCTACACCTTC. As protein: CASSLETGAGGYTF.

The rearrangement links TRBV18 to TRBJ2-3, with TRBD1 matching 8 bases. V lost 3 bases to trimming and J lost 2 bases; unmatched junction nucleotides: 4. The CDR3 runs to 15 residues. Germline-derived CDR1 and CDR2 are KGHSH and LQKENI. Here the CDR3 DNA reads TGTGCCAGCTCACCTGGACAGGGCAACACAGATACGCAGTATTTT. Protein: CASSPGQGNTDTQYF. The complete variable domain, with remaining parts taken from reference TRBV18 and TRBJ2-3, reads NAGVMQNPRHLVRRRGQEARLRCSPMKGHSHVYWYRQLPEEGLKFMVYLQKENIIDESGMPKERFSAEFPKEGPSILRIQQVVRGDSAAYFCASSPGQGNTDTQYFGPGTRLTVL.